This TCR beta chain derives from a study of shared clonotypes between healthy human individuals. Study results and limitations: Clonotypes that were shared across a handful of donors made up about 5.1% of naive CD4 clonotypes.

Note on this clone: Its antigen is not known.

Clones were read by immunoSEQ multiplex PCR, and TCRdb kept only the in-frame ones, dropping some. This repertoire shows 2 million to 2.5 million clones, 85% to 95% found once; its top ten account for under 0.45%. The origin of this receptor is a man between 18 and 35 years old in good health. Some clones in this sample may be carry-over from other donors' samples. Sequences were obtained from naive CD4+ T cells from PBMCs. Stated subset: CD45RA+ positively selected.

The CDR3 DNA is TGTGCCAGCAGCAAGGGGGTTGCAACTAATGAAAAACTGTTTTTT. It encodes CASSKGVATNEKLFF. This chain uses TRBV9 with TRBJ1-4; D might be TRBD1 (6 bases). Germline V CDR1 and CDR2: SGDLS, YYNGEE. The germline V and J ends were trimmed by 4 bases and 0 bases, with 10 bases remaining between them. The CDR3 extends over 15 amino acids.